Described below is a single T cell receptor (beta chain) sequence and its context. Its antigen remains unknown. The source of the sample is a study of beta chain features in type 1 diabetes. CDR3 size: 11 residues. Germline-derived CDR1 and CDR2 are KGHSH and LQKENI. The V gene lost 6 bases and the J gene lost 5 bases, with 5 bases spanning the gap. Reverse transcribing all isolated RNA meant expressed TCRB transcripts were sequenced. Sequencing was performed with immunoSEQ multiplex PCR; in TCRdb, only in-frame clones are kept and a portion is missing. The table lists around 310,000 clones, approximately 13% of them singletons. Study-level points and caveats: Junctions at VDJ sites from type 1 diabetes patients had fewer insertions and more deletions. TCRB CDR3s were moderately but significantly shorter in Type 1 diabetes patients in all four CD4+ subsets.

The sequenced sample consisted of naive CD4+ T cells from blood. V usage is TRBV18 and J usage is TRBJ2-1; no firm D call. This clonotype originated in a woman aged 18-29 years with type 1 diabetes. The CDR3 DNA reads TGTGCCAGCTCTCAGAACAATGAGCAGTTCTTC. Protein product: CASSQNNEQFF.